One and the same sample provided the 8 T cell receptor beta chains below, sequenced in a study of graft-versus-host responses after intestinal transplantation. Only in-frame clones appear in the TCRdb table, and some are missing; sequencing was by immunoSEQ multiplex PCR. The sample has about 23,000 clones, more than 85% seen once; the top ten hold just under 2%. Sequences were derived from PBMCs, sampled 38 to 40 days after intestinal transplant. The source of these receptors is a human patient who received an intestinal transplant, so some T cells may come from the graft donor.

With regard to this clone: At one of its ends the junction is not consistent with the germline gene, which may arise from a read error. The chain joins TRBV27 to TRBJ2-7; TRBD1 aligns across 7 bases. There are 17 residues in the CDR3. Germline-derived CDR1 and CDR2 are MNHEY and SMNVEV (reference sequence). CDR3 DNA: TGTGCCAGCAGCTTATGGCCAGGGGGATCGACGGGCTACGAGCAGTACTTC. Amino acid sequence: CASSLWPGGSTGYEQYF.

This chain links TRBV5-8 with TRBJ2-4; D perhaps matches TRBD1 (6 bases). Germline assignment: CDR1 SGHTS and CDR2 YDEGEE. CDR3 length: 15 residues. The V end was cut by 5 bases, the J end by 3 bases, with 15 bases between. CDR3 loop: CASRGMGAGKNIQYF. CDR3 nucleotides: TGTGCCAGCAGGGGAATGGGGGCGGGCAAAAACATTCAGTACTTC.

J is TRBJ2-1 and V is TRBV7-2; D may correspond to TRBD1 or TRBD2 (5 bases each). This CDR3 contains 15 residues. The germline V and J ends were trimmed by 3 bases and 10 bases, with 19 bases remaining between them. Germline values: CDR1 SGHTA, CDR2 FQGNSA. CDR3 residues: CASSFGDGFTWEQFF. DNA of the CDR3: TGTGCCAGCAGCTTTGGGGACGGTTTCACGTGGGAGCAGTTCTTC.

The chain links TRBV7-3 to TRBJ1-2, with D maybe TRBD1 (6 bases). Germline assignment: CDR1 SGHTA and CDR2 FQGTGA. The germline V and J ends were trimmed by 5 bases and 8 bases, with 18 bases remaining between them. This CDR3 has 14 residues. The DNA for the CDR3 is TGTGCCAGCAGCCCCGCATGGGGGGCGGGGGGCTACACCTTC. Translation: CASSPAWGAGGYTF.

The DNA of the CDR3 is TGTGCCAGCAGAGTATCGGGACTAGCGGGCGAGCAGTACTTC. Amino acid sequence: CASRVSGLAGEQYF. The chain recombines TRBV27 with TRBJ2-7; TRBD2 matches at 12 bases. Germline-derived CDR1 and CDR2 are MNHEY and SMNVEV (reference sequence). V trimming: 6 bases; J trimming: 6 bases; junction bases outside the gene matches: 6. CDR3 size: 14 residues.

The chain employs TRBV27 and TRBJ2-5, with 12 bases that match TRBD1. V lost 5 bases and J lost 5; bases outside the gene matches: 12. This CDR3 spans 17 amino acids. Germline V gene lookup returns CDR1 MNHEY and CDR2 SMNVEV (reference sequence). CDR3 in DNA: TGTGCCAGCAGTGCCAATGCCGGGACAGGGGGCTGGGAGACCCAGTACTTC. It translates to CASSANAGTGGWETQYF.

This chain connects TRBV5-1 to TRBJ2-7, with 13 bases aligning to TRBD2. Trimming cost V 0 bases and J 6 bases; bases outside gene matches: 3. This CDR3 has 15 amino acids. Germline CDR1 and CDR2: SGHRS and YFSETQ. DNA of the CDR3: TGCGCCAGCAGCTTGGGAGGACTAGCGGGAGCCGAGCAGTACTTC. Amino acids: CASSLGGLAGAEQYF.

The rearrangement links TRBV7-9 to TRBJ1-3; 8 positions agree with TRBD1. CDR1 and CDR2 from the germline V gene are SEHNR and FQNEAQ (reference sequence). V was clipped by 7 bases and J by 0 bases; unmatched bases: 8. The CDR3 totals 16 residues. CDR3 amino acids: CASTWDRRGSGNTIYF. The CDR3 coding sequence is TGTGCCAGCACCTGGGACAGGAGGGGCTCTGGAAACACCATATATTTT.